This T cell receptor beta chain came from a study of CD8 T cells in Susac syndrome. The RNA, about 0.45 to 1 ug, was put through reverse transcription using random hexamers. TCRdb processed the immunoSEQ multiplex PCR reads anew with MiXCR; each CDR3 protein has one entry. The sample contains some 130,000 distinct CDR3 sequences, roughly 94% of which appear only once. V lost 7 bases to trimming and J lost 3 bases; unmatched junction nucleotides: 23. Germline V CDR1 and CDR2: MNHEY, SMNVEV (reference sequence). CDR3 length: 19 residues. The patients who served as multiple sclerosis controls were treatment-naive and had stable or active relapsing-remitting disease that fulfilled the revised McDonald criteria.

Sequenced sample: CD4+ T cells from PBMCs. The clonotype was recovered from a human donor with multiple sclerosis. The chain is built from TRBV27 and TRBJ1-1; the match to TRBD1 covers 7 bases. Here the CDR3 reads CASKIAPTGIHNRDTEAFF. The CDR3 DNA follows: TGTGCCAGCAAAATCGCACCGACAGGGATTCACAATCGGGACACTGAAGCTTTCTTT.